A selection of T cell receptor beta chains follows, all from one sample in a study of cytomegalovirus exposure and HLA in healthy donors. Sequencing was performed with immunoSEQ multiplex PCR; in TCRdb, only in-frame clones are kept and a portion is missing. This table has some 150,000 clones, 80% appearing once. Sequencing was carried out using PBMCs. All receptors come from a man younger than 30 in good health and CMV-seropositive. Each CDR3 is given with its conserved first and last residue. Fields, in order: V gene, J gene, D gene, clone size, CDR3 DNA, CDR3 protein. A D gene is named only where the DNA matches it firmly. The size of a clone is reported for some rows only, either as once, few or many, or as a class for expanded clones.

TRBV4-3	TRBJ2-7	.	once	TGCGCCAGCAGCCAAATGCCGGTCTCCTACGAGCAGTACTTC	CASSQMPVSYEQYF
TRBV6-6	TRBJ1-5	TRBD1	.	TGTGCCAGCAGGACAGGGGGCGTAGGTCAGCCCCAGCATTTT	CASRTGGVGQPQHF
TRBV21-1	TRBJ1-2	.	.	TGTGCCAGCAGCCAGAAAGGGGGTGGCTACACCTTC	CASSQKGGGYTF
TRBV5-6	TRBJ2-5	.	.	TGTGCCAGCAGGCCTCCGGGAGCTATTTTGGAGACCCAGTACTTC	CASRPPGAILETQYF
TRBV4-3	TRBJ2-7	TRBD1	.	TGCGCCAGCAGCCGATCACCGGGACAGGGTTACGAGCAGTACTTC	CASSRSPGQGYEQYF
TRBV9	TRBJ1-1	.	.	TGTGCCAGCAGCGTAGGACAGGTAGCCATGAACACTGAAGCTTTCTTT	CASSVGQVAMNTEAFF
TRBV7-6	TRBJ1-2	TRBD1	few	TGTGCCAGCAGCCTCCGGACAGGGCCCTATGGCTACACCTTC	CASSLRTGPYGYTF
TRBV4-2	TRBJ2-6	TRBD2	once	TGTGCCAGCAGCCAAGGACTAGCGGGGACCGGGGTCGGGGCCAACGTCCTGACTTTC	CASSQGLAGTGVGANVLTF
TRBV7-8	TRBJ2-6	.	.	TGTGCCAGCAGCTTAATAGGTGTGTCTGGGGCCAACGGCCTGACTTTC	CASSLIGVSGANGLTF
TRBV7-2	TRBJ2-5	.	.	TGTGCCAGCAGCTTATCAAGCGGGGAGACCCAGTACTTC	CASSLSSGETQYF
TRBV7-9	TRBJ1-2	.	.	TGTGCCAGCAGCCGCGAGGCAATAGGCTATGGCTACACCTTC	CASSREAIGYGYTF
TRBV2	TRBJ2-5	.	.	TGTGCCAGCATCTTCCGGGGGCAAGAGACCCAGTACTTC	CASIFRGQETQYF
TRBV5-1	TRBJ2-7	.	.	TGCGCCAGCAGCTTATCCGGAGGTGACTACGAGCAGTACTTC	CASSLSGGDYEQYF
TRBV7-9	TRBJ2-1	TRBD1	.	TGTGCCAGCAGAGGCGAGGGGGGACAGGCGACCTTCTCCTACAATGAGCAGTTCTTC	CASRGEGGQATFSYNEQFF
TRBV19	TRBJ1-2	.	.	TGTGCCAGTAGTATCTCGACTTTCTATGGCTACACCTTC	CASSISTFYGYTF
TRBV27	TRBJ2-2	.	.	TGTGCCAGCTTCCCATACGCAGGGATCGACACCGGGGAGCTGTTTTTT	CASFPYAGIDTGELFF
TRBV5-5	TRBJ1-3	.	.	TGTGCCAGCAGCTCAAGGACCGGGGGTGGAAACACCATATATTTT	CASSSRTGGGNTIYF
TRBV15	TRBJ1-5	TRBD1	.	TGTGCCACCAGCAGAGTAACAGGGGGGAAGCCCCAGCATTTT	CATSRVTGGKPQHF
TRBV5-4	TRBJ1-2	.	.	TGTGCCAGCAGCTTGGTACAGAGGGAGGGCTACACCTTC	CASSLVQREGYTF
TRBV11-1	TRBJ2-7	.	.	TGTGCCAGCAGCTTAGGACCATTGACAGGCACCTACGAGCAGTACTTC	CASSLGPLTGTYEQYF
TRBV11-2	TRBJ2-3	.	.	TGTGCCAGCAGCTTAGCGGCTAGCAGGGGAACAGATACGCAGTATTTT	CASSLAASRGTDTQYF
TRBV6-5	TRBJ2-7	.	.	TGTGCCAGCAGTTACTCGGGGTTGGCGGGAATCTACGAGCAGTACTTC	CASSYSGLAGIYEQYF
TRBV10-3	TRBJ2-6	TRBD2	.	TGTGCCACCCAAATACGAGCGGGAGTAGGTGGGGCCAACGGCCTGACTTTC	CATQIRAGVGGANGLTF
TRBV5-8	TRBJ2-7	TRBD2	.	TGTGCCAGCAGCTTGGTAGGACTAGCCGAATACGAGCAGTACTTC	CASSLVGLAEYEQYF
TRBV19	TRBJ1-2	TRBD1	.	TGTGCCAGTACTGACTTTGAGCGGACAGGGGTCAATGGCTACACCTTC	CASTDFERTGVNGYTF
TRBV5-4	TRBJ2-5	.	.	TGTGCCAGCAGCTTGGGGGGGGGCCTGGAGACCCAGTACTTC	CASSLGGGLETQYF
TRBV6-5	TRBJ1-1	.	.	TGTGCCAGCAGTTACTCGAGGTTCACTGAAGCTTTCTTT	CASSYSRFTEAFF
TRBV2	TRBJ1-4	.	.	TGTGCCAGCAGTGGCGGGGCCTCTCGGGTAGAAAAACTGTTTTTT	CASSGGASRVEKLFF
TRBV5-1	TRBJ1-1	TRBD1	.	TGCGCCAGCAGACAGCAGGGGGCTACTGAAGCTTTCTTT	CASRQQGATEAFF
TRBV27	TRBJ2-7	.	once	TGTGCCAGCAGGGGGTCATACAGGGCCCCCCGGGAGCAGTACTTC	CASRGSYRAPREQYF
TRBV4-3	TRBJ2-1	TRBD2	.	TGCGCCAGCAGCCAAGGCGGGACTAGCGGGGGATACAATGAGCAGTTCTTC	CASSQGGTSGGYNEQFF
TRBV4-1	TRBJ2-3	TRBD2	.	TGCGCCAGCAGCCAAGGAGGCGCTCTAGCGGGAGCCCCAGATACGCAGTATTTT	CASSQGGALAGAPDTQYF
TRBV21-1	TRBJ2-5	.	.	TGTGCCAGCAGCAAACCGGCTAACGACAGTGTGACTAGCGGAGACCAAGAGACCCAGTACTTC	CASSKPANDSVTSGDQETQYF
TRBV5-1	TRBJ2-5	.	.	TGCGCCAGCAGCTTAGGCAGGGGAAGCCAAGAGACCCAGTACTTC	CASSLGRGSQETQYF
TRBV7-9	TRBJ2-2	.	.	TGTGCCAGCAGCCTCGAGAAGGGGGGAGGGTCGGCCGGGGAGCTGTTTTTT	CASSLEKGGGSAGELFF
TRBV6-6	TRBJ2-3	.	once	TGTGCCAGCAGTTCGGACTACCTCCGGTTGGATACGCAGTATTTT	CASSSDYLRLDTQYF
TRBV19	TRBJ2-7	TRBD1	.	TGTGCCAGTAGTATAGGGACAGGGGACTACGAGCAGTACTTC	CASSIGTGDYEQYF
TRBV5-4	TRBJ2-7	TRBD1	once	TGTGCCAGCAGCTCTAGGGACAGTTCCTACGAGCAGTACTTC	CASSSRDSSYEQYF
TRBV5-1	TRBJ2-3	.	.	TGCGCCAGCAGCTTGGGGCTAGATACAGATACGCAGTATTTT	CASSLGLDTDTQYF
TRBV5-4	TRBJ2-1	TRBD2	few	TGTGCCAGCAGCTCCATAGCGGGAATGGACGATGAGCAGTTCTTC	CASSSIAGMDDEQFF
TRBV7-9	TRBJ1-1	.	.	TGTGCCAGCAGCTCGAGCTTTACTGAAGCTTTCTTT	CASSSSFTEAFF
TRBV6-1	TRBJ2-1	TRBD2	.	TGTGCCAGCACTTATGGGAGGGCCTCCTACAATGAGCAGTTCTTC	CASTYGRASYNEQFF